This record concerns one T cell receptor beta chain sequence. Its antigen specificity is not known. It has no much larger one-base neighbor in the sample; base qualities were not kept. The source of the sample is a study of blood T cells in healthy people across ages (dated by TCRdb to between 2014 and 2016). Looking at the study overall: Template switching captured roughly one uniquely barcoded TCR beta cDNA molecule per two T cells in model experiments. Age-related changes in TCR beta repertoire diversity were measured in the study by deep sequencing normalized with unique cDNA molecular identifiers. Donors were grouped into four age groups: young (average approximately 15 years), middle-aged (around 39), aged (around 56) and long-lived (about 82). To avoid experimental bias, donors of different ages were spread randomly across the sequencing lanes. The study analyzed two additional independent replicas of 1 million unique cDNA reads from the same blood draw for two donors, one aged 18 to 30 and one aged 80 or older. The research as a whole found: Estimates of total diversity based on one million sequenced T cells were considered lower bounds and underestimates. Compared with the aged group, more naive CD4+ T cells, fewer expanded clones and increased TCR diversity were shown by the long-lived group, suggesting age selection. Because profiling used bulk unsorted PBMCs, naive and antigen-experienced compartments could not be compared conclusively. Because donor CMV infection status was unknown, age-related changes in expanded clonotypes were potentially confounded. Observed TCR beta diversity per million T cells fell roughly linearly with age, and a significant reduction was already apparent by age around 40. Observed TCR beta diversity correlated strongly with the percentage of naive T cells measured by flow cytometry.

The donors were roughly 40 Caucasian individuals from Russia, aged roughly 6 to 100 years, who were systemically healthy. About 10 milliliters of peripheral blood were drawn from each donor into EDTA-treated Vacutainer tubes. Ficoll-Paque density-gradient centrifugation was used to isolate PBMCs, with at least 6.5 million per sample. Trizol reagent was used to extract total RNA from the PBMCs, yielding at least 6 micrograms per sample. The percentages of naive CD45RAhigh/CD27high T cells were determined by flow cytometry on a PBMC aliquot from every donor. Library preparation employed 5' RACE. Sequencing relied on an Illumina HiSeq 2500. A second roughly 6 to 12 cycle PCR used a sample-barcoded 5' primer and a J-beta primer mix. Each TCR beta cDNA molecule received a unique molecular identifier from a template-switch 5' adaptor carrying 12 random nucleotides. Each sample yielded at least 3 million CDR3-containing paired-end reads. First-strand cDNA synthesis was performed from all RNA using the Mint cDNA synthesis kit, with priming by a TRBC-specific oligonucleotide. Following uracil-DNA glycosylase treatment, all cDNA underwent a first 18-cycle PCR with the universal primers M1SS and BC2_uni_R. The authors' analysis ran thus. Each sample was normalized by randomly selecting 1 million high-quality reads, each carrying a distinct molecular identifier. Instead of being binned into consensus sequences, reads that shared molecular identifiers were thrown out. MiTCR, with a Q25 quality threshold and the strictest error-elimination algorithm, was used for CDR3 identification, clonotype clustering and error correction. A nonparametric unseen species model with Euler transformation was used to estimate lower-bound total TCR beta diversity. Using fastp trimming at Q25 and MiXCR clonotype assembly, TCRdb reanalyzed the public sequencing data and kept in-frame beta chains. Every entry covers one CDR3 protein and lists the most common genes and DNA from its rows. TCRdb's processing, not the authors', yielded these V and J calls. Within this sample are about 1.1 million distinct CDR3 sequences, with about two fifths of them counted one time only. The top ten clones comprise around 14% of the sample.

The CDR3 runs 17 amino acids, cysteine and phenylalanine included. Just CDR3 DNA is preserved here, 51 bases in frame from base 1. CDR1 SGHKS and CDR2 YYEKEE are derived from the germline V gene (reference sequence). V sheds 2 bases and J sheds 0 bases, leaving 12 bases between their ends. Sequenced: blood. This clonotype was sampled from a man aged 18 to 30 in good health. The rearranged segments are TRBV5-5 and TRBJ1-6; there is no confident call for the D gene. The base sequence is TGTGCCAGCAGCTTAAGGGAGAGGAGCTCCTATAATTCACCCCTCCACTTT. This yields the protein CASSLRERSSYNSPLHF.